These T cell receptor beta chains were read from a single sample in a study of T cells in Graves' hyperthyroidism and ophthalmopathy. TCRdb independently ran MiXCR on the multiplex PCR reads; one entry per CDR3 protein. The sample contains about 400,000 distinct CDR3 sequences, roughly 14% of which appear only once. Sample: blood. These receptors came from a young woman with Graves' hyperthyroidism. CDR3s include the opening cysteine and the closing phenylalanine or tryptophan. D genes are given only for firm matches. Only part of the rows carry a size: once, few, many, or a class if the clone is expanded.

d_call: NA
j_call: TRBJ2-1
clone_size: many
v_call: TRBV11-3
cdr3_nt: TGTGCCAGCAGCTTAGATCGGGTCGGGGGACGGTTTGATGAGCAGTTCTTC
cdr3_aa: CASSLDRVGGRFDEQFF

d_call: TRBD1
j_call: TRBJ1-3
clone_size: many
v_call: TRBV20-1
cdr3_nt: TGCAGTGCTAGAACACCCAGGGGGCCTGGAAACACCATATATTTT
cdr3_aa: CSARTPRGPGNTIYF

d_call: TRBD1
j_call: TRBJ1-2
clone_size: many
v_call: TRBV7-3
cdr3_nt: TGTGCCAGCAGCTCACAGGGGGGGGACTATGGCTACACCTTC
cdr3_aa: CASSSQGGDYGYTF

d_call: NA
j_call: TRBJ2-4
clone_size: many
v_call: TRBV13
cdr3_nt: TGTGCCAGCAGCTGGCCTAGCGCTTCGGGGGACATTCAGTACTTC
cdr3_aa: CASSWPSASGDIQYF

d_call: NA
j_call: TRBJ1-2
clone_size: many
v_call: TRBV10-1
cdr3_nt: TGCGCCGCAATGGGTTTCTGGCCCCGACCCGGGACACCCCTTGGGAACTATGGCTACACCTTC
cdr3_aa: CAAMGFWPRPGTPLGNYGYTF

d_call: NA
j_call: TRBJ2-1
clone_size: many
v_call: TRBV28
cdr3_nt: TGTGCCAGCAGTTCGGACTGGCGTCAGGTCACCTACAATGAGCAGTTCTTC
cdr3_aa: CASSSDWRQVTYNEQFF

d_call: TRBD2
j_call: TRBJ2-4
clone_size: few
v_call: TRBV7-3
cdr3_nt: TGTGCCAGCAGCTTAGGAGCGGGGGGCAAAAACATTCAGTACTTC
cdr3_aa: CASSLGAGGKNIQYF

d_call: TRBD2
j_call: TRBJ2-7
clone_size: many
v_call: TRBV6-1
cdr3_nt: TGTGCCAGCAGTCGGACTAGCTCGGACGAGCAGTACTTC
cdr3_aa: CASSRTSSDEQYF

d_call: NA
j_call: TRBJ2-4
clone_size: NA
v_call: TRBV4-1
cdr3_nt: TGCGCCAGCAGCCAAGGCGAGGACAGCACCTCAAGGACAGCCAAAAACATTCAGTACTTC
cdr3_aa: CASSQGEDSTSRTAKNIQYF

d_call: TRBD2
j_call: TRBJ2-7
clone_size: NA
v_call: TRBV5-1
cdr3_nt: TGCGCCAGCAGCCTTTCTAGCGGACTTTCCTACGAGCAGTACTTC
cdr3_aa: CASSLSSGLSYEQYF

d_call: NA
j_call: TRBJ2-3
clone_size: NA
v_call: TRBV27
cdr3_nt: TGTGCCAGCAGTTTAAGGCCCCGGGCGGCGAGCACAGATACGCAGTATTTT
cdr3_aa: CASSLRPRAASTDTQYF

d_call: NA
j_call: TRBJ1-1
clone_size: many
v_call: TRBV9
cdr3_nt: TGTGCCAGCAGCGTAGAAGGGAGTCAGTTCACTGAAGCTTTCTTT
cdr3_aa: CASSVEGSQFTEAFF

d_call: NA
j_call: TRBJ2-7
clone_size: many
v_call: TRBV7-2
cdr3_nt: TGTGCCAGCAGCTTAGCTCTCCCGAAGGACGAGCAGTACTTC
cdr3_aa: CASSLALPKDEQYF

d_call: NA
j_call: TRBJ1-2
clone_size: medium-sized
v_call: TRBV20-1
cdr3_nt: TGCAGTCCCGGGGGCTATGGCTACACCTTC
cdr3_aa: CSPGGYGYTF

d_call: TRBD2
j_call: TRBJ2-3
clone_size: many
v_call: TRBV5-1
cdr3_nt: TGCGCCAGCAGCTTGCAGACTAGCGGAGATACGCAGTATTTT
cdr3_aa: CASSLQTSGDTQYF

d_call: NA
j_call: TRBJ2-7
clone_size: NA
v_call: TRBV11-2
cdr3_nt: TGTGCCAGCAGCCGGACCCTCCCAACCTACGAGCAGTACTTC
cdr3_aa: CASSRTLPTYEQYF

d_call: NA
j_call: TRBJ1-1
clone_size: many
v_call: TRBV29-1
cdr3_nt: TGCAGCGTTGGGGTGGCGAACACTGAAGCTTTCTTT
cdr3_aa: CSVGVANTEAFF

d_call: NA
j_call: TRBJ2-5
clone_size: many
v_call: TRBV2
cdr3_nt: TGTGCCAGCGTCCTCGGGGGACCCCAAGAGACCCAGTACTTC
cdr3_aa: CASVLGGPQETQYF